This T cell receptor (beta chain) emerged from a study of post-analysis software for immune sequencing data. As for the study in general: The study covered relapsing-remitting, secondary progressive and progressive-relapsing courses of multiple sclerosis.

The V end was cut by 3 bases, the J end by 11 bases, with 16 bases between. Germline V gives CDR1 ENHRY, CDR2 SYGVKD. The CDR3 consists of 13 residues. Study results and caveats: The five TRBV segments detected at higher frequency in patients than in controls included TRBV5-6, TRBV5-1 and TRBV20-1. The normalized Chao1 diversity of multiple sclerosis patients was significantly lower than that of controls. Clustering by F measure revealed strong co-clustering among samples prepared together in one batch.

Presence of unique molecular identifiers characterized the TCR beta cDNA libraries. Input of roughly 0.9 to 11 million T cells yielded some 500,000 cDNA molecules. A single record per CDR3 protein comes from TCRdb applying MiXCR to the PCR reads. The data show more than 500,000 distinct CDR3 sequences, around a third seen once. A note on this clonotype: Its antigen is undetermined.

This chain joins TRBV10-3 and TRBJ2-5; D might be TRBD1 (6 bases). The specimen was blood. This clonotype originated in a girl aged 2-17 years with multiple sclerosis. This CDR3 is CAISEGYRDEQYF. The CDR3 bases are TGTGCCATCAGTGAAGGCTACAGGGATGAGCAGTACTTC.